This TCR beta chain was profiled in a study of blood T cell repertoires in COVID-19. The V gene end was trimmed by 4 bases and the J gene end by 5 bases; junction bases not matched to a gene: 10. This CDR3 is 15 amino acids long. Germline V gene data show CDR1 as LNHDA and CDR2 as SQIVND (reference sequence). Sequencing was performed with immunoSEQ multiplex PCR; in TCRdb, only in-frame clones are kept and a portion is missing. This table holds some 140,000 clones, 70% to 80% found once. The rearrangement links TRBV19 to TRBJ2-7; 8 nucleotides align to TRBD2. The origin of this receptor is a man in his 60s who had recovered from COVID-19. The sample consisted of peripheral blood. The CDR3 protein is CASSTRAGDLNEQYF. The CDR3 DNA sequence: TGTGCCAGTAGTACCAGAGCGGGGGACCTAAACGAGCAGTACTTC.